These 11 T cell receptor beta chains came from one sample sequenced in a study of cytomegalovirus exposure and HLA in healthy donors. 13 Jbeta primers and 60 Vbeta primers were used for the PCR. TCRdb keeps only in-frame clones here, not all; method: immunoSEQ multiplex PCR. The data hold 120,000 or so clones, with 70% to 80% observed a single time. Sequenced material: PBMCs. Source of these receptors: a woman between 45 and 60 years old in good health and CMV-seropositive.

This chain connects TRBV5-1 to TRBJ2-3, with D possibly matching TRBD1 (6 bases). The V and J ends lost 4 bases and 7 bases respectively, with 19 bases between them. Germline lookup yields CDR1 SGHRS and CDR2 YFSETQ. This CDR3 region has 15 residues. The CDR3 reads CASSMDRQVPNTQYF. CDR3 sequence (DNA): TGCGCCAGCAGCATGGACCGACAGGTCCCGAATACGCAGTATTTT.

This clone was recorded once. V is TRBV18 and J is TRBJ2-3; possibly TRBD1 for D (6 bases). This CDR3 region has 15 residues. V gave up 0 bases and J gave up 4 bases, with 11 bases separating them. Germline assignment: CDR1 KGHSH and CDR2 LQKENI. CDR3 coding DNA: TGTGCCAGCTCACCACCGGCAGGGGCTTCAGATACGCAGTATTTT. As protein: CASSPPAGASDTQYF.

V is TRBV4-3 and J is TRBJ2-7; 9 bases match TRBD1. Germline V gene lookup returns CDR1 LGHNA and CDR2 YSLEER. The CDR3 consists of 17 residues. V dropped 0 bases and J dropped 4; count of bases not matched to a gene: 10. The CDR3 spells CASSQEPAGTGTYEQYF. The CDR3 DNA reads as TGCGCCAGCAGCCAAGAACCCGCCGGGACAGGGACATACGAGCAGTACTTC.

This rearrangement joins TRBV6-1 to TRBJ2-1; possible D gene TRBD2, 6 bases. The CDR3 is 16 residues long. The germline V gene encodes CDR1 MNHNS and CDR2 SASEGT. V lost 4 bases, J lost 0 bases, and 13 bases lay in between. The CDR3 DNA sequence: TGTGCCAGCAGTGCCCCTGTAGCGGCCTCCTACAATGAGCAGTTCTTC. This encodes CASSAPVAASYNEQFF.

The chain joins TRBV5-1 to TRBJ2-1, with 8 positions matching TRBD2. J gave up 6 bases and V 4 bases, and 12 bases lay outside the gene matches. CDR1 and CDR2 (germline): SGHRS, YFSETQ. This CDR3 has 16 residues. CDR3 nucleotide sequence: TGCGCCAGCAGCACGGAGAGCGGGAGAGCCCCCAATGAGCAGTTCTTC. Translation gives CASSTESGRAPNEQFF.

The chain has TRBV15 and TRBJ2-5, with D hard to call. Trimming cost V 1 base and J 1 base, with 7 bases left between them. The CDR3 sequence is 14 residues long. Germline CDR1 reads LNHNV; CDR2 reads YYDKDF (reference sequence). CDR3 nucleotides: TGTGCCACCAGCAGAGCTACAGTCCAAGAGACCCAGTACTTC. This codes for CATSRATVQETQYF.

The chain joins TRBV29-1 to TRBJ2-7; 9 nucleotides agree with TRBD1. The V segment lost 3 bases and the J segment 7 bases; nucleotides outside the gene matches: 7. From germline, CDR1 is SQVTM and CDR2 ANQGSEA. The CDR3 extends over 13 amino acids. The CDR3: CSVDGTGFGEQYF. In DNA, the CDR3 is TGCAGCGTTGACGGGACAGGGTTTGGGGAGCAGTACTTC.

This clone appeared a single time. The chain joins TRBV11-3 to TRBJ2-7; 7 bases agree with TRBD1. Germline trimming cut 0 bases from V and 1 base from J; bases unmatched to any gene: 6. The length of the CDR3 is 16 residues. Germline lookup yields CDR1 SGHNT and CDR2 YENEEA. In DNA form, the CDR3 reads TGTGCCAGCAGCTTAGAACCGGGACAGAGATCCTACGAGCAGTACTTC. Translating it yields CASSLEPGQRSYEQYF.

The chain has TRBV6-5 and TRBJ1-5, with TRBD1 identical over 7 bases. Trimming cost V 2 bases and J 3 bases; bases outside gene matches: 4. Germline V gene sequence: CDR1 MNHEY, CDR2 SVGAGI. The CDR3 is made up of 15 amino acids. This CDR3 is CASSYGRGDNQPQHF. The CDR3 DNA sequence: TGTGCCAGCAGTTACGGCAGGGGGGACAATCAGCCCCAGCATTTT.

This clone was counted only a few times. DNA of the CDR3: TGTGCCAGCAGTTACTCTCGACAGTTAAATCAGCCCCAGCATTTT. Its translation: CASSYSRQLNQPQHF. V usage is TRBV6-5 and J usage is TRBJ1-5; a possible D gene is TRBD1 (5 bases). V was cut by 0 bases and J by 4 bases, with 10 bases left in between. Germline V gives CDR1 MNHEY, CDR2 SVGAGI. This CDR3 is 15 amino acids long.

This clone was seen a few times. The V and J genes are TRBV11-2 and TRBJ2-7; D may be TRBD1 (5 bases). With 3 bases removed from V and 7 bases from J, the gap between germline ends came to 13 bases. Germline CDR1 and CDR2: SGHAT and FQNNGV. The CDR3 extends over 13 amino acids. CDR3 sequence reads: CASSFIQAREQYF. The CDR3 DNA reads TGTGCCAGCAGCTTCATACAGGCGAGAGAGCAGTACTTC. The complete variable domain, with remaining parts taken from reference TRBV11-2 and TRBJ2-7, reads EAGVAQSPRYKIIEKRQSVAFWCNPISGHATLYWYQQILGQGPKLLIQFQNNGVVDDSQLPKDRFSAERLKGVDSTLKIQPAKLEDSAVYLCASSFIQAREQYFGPGTRLTVT.